This T cell receptor beta chain was recorded in a study of T cell changes during pregnancy in multiple sclerosis. Measured with immunoSEQ multiplex PCR; TCRdb has only the in-frame clones, and not every one. The repertoire includes some 76,000 clones, about nine tenths of them detected once, and under 0.3% sits in the top ten. The CDR3 is 19 residues long. The ends lost 3 bases at V and 0 bases at J; junction bases unmatched: 13. CDR1 and CDR2 (germline): MNHNS, SASEGT. This sample comprised CD4+ T cells from peripheral blood mononuclear cells, obtained after pregnancy. This chain connects TRBV6-1 to TRBJ2-2, with 7 bases aligning to TRBD1. This TCR was sampled from a female donor with multiple sclerosis, enrolled in a pregnancy study. The CDR3 reads CASSDLLGQINSNTGELFF. The CDR3 region has the DNA TGTGCCAGCAGTGACTTACTGGGACAGATCAATTCGAACACCGGGGAGCTGTTTTTT.